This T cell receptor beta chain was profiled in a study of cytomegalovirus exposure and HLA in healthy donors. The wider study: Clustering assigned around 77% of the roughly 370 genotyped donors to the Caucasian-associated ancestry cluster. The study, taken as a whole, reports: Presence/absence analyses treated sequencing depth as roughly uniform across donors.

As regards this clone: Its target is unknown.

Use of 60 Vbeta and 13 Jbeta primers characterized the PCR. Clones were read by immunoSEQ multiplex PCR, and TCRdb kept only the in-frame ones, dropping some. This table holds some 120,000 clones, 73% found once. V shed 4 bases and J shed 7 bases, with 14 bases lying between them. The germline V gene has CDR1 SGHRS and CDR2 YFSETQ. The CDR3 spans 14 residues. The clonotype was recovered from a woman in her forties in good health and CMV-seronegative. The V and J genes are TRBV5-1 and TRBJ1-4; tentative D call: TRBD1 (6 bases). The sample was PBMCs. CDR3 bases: TGCGCCAGCAGCCGTACAGGGTCCTCTGAAAAACTGTTTTTT. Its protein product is CASSRTGSSEKLFF.